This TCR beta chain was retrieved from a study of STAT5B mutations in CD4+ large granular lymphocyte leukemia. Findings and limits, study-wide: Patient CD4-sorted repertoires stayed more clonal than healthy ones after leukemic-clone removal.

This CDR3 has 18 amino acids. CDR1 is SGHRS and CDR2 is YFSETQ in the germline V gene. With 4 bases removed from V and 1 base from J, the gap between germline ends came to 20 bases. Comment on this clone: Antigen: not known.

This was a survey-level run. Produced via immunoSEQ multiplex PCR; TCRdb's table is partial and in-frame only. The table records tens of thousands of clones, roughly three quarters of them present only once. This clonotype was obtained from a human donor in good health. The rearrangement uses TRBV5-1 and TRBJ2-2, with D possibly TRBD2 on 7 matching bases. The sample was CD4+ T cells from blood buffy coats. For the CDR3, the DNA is TGCGCCAGCAGCCTGGACCGTGGGGGGGGCCAGAACACCGGGGAGCTGTTTTTT. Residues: CASSLDRGGGQNTGELFF.